The 17 T cell receptor beta chains in this list originate from one sample, sequenced in a study of tumor-infiltrating lymphocytes in oesophageal squamous cell carcinoma. Each CDR3 protein gets one entry after TCRdb re-called the PCR reads with MiXCR. The sample comprises 9,000 to 13,000 distinct CDR3 sequences, around half of which are singletons, and about 24% rests with the top ten. Input material: esophageal tumor tissue. These receptors were collected from a male donor with esophageal squamous cell carcinoma.

This clonotype was detected a few times. The chain employs TRBV5-6 and TRBJ2-1; D not certain. V was shortened by 0 bases and J by 8 bases, with 15 bases between the two germline ends. The germline V gene has CDR1 SGHDT and CDR2 YYEEEE. The CDR3 length is 15 residues. DNA for the CDR3: TGTGCCAGCAGCTTGGCCTGGGTAACACGCGATGAGCAGTTCTTC. Amino acids: CASSLAWVTRDEQFF.

This clonotype was found a few times. It is unclear where the CDR3 begins or ends on the DNA, so no DNA is shown, and the CDR3 is as TCRdb lists it. The rearrangement uses TRBV7-8 and TRBJ2-6; the table's D gene call, TRBD1, was not cross checked with the DNA. The CDR3 is 18 amino acids long, termini counted. The germline gives CDR1 SGHVS, CDR2 FQNEAQ. The CDR3 here is CASSYLEAGVYLRAVLRF.

This clonotype is termed medium-sized (0.01 to 0.1%). The V and J genes are TRBV27 and TRBJ2-1; perhaps TRBD1 as D (5 bases). This CDR3 is 14 amino acids long. The germline CDR1 and CDR2 sequences are MNHEY and SMNVEV (reference sequence). With 2 bases removed from V and 5 bases from J, the gap between germline ends came to 10 bases. DNA of the CDR3: TGTGCCAGCAGTTTAAAGGGGCAGGACAATGAGCAGTTCTTC. Its translation: CASSLKGQDNEQFF.

This sequence joins TRBV7-2 and TRBJ2-1, with D uncertain. V gave up 4 bases and J gave up 10 bases, with 11 bases separating them. The CDR3 sequence is 12 residues long. Germline values: CDR1 SGHTA, CDR2 FQGNSA. Here the CDR3 reads CASSSYLGEQFF. CDR3 sequence (DNA): TGTGCCAGCAGCTCTTACTTAGGCGAGCAGTTCTTC.

J is TRBJ2-5 and V is TRBV20-1, with D unresolved. CDR3 length: 10 amino acids. CDR1 DFQATT and CDR2 SNEGSKA come from the germline V gene (reference sequence). Trimming cost V 5 bases and J 11 bases, with 12 bases left between them. DNA of the CDR3: TGCAGTGCTCAGCGACATGAGCAGTACTTC. It specifies CSAQRHEQYF.

The chain joins TRBV7-8 to TRBJ2-7, with 7 nucleotides matching TRBD2. This CDR3 is 15 amino acids long. Germline V gene sequence: CDR1 SGHVS, CDR2 FQNEAQ. V was clipped by 5 bases and J by 4 bases; unmatched bases: 11. The CDR3 DNA follows: TGTGCCAGCAGCCCCGCGAGCGGGGCAGGGTACGAGCAGTACTTC. Protein product: CASSPASGAGYEQYF.

The chain has TRBV28 and TRBJ1-3; D gene uncertain. The CDR3 spans 12 residues. The germline gives CDR1 MDHEN, CDR2 SYDVKM. V gave up 6 bases and J gave up 2 bases, with 5 bases separating them. The CDR3, as DNA: TGTGCCAGCAGAGAGACTGGAAACACCATATATTTT. This codes for CASRETGNTIYF.

V gene TRBV7-6 combines with J gene TRBJ2-1, with D uncertain. The CDR3 is made up of 13 amino acids. Trimming removed 3 bases from V and 7 bases from J, with 10 bases in between. Germline values: CDR1 SGHVS, CDR2 FNYEAQ. The CDR3 region is CASSFGGRNEQFF. The CDR3 DNA sequence: TGTGCCAGCAGCTTTGGTGGCAGGAATGAGCAGTTCTTC. Variable domain in full (rest from reference TRBV7-6 and TRBJ2-1): GAGVSQSPRYKVTKRGQDVALRCDPISGHVSLYWYRQALGQGPEFLTYFNYEAQQDKSGLPNDRFSAERPEGSISTLTIQRTEQRDSAMYRCASSFGGRNEQFFGPGTRLTVL.

This chain connects TRBV7-3 to TRBJ1-1, with D possibly TRBD1 on 6 matching bases. Trimming shortened V by 5 bases and J by 2 bases, and 18 bases separated the two germline ends. The CDR3 covers 16 residues. Germline V gene sequence: CDR1 SGHTA, CDR2 FQGTGA. CDR3 DNA sequence: TGTGCCAGCAGCCCTGGGGCAGGGGTTAGCAACACTGAAGCTTTCTTT. It translates to CASSPGAGVSNTEAFF.

Comments on this clonotype: The junction and the germline gene differ at one end; a read error may be behind it. V usage is TRBV7-7 and J usage is TRBJ2-5; TRBD1 aligns across 7 bases. The germline V gene encodes CDR1 SSHAT and CDR2 FNYEAQ (reference sequence). The CDR3 length is 13 residues. In nucleotides, the CDR3 is TGTGCTAGCAGCCTTAAGGGACAGAGTGCCCAGTACTTC. Amino acid sequence: CASSLKGQSAQYF.

This clonotype was seen a few times. This chain uses TRBV4-1 with TRBJ2-4, with TRBD2 matching 13 bases. CDR1 MGHRA and CDR2 YSYEKL come from the germline V gene. Trimming at V came to 0 bases and at J to 5 bases, leaving 13 bases not matched to a gene. The CDR3 runs to 20 residues. CDR3 DNA sequence: TGCGCCAGCAGCCAAGATAGGTCGTTCGGGACTAGCGGGGAACAAAACATTCAGTACTTC. This gives the protein CASSQDRSFGTSGEQNIQYF.

This clonotype was picked up a small number of times. The chain couples TRBV7-6 to TRBJ2-3; 8 positions match TRBD2. The CDR3 extends over 15 amino acids. V was clipped by 5 bases and J by 1 base; unmatched bases: 5. In germline, CDR1 is SGHVS, CDR2 FNYEAQ. The CDR3 DNA reads as TGTGCCAGCAGCCTAGGACTAGCCCGCACAGATACGCAGTATTTT. Amino acid sequence: CASSLGLARTDTQYF.

This clonotype was counted a single time. This chain uses TRBV6-1 with TRBJ2-4; TRBD2 agrees at 11 bases. The J call is doubtful: the DNA matches TRBJ2-7 better. CDR3 length: 16 residues. From germline, CDR1 is MNHNS and CDR2 SASEGT. CDR3 in DNA: TGTGCCAGCAGTGCCTTAGAGGGACTAGCGGCCTACGAGCAGTACTTC. Residues: CASSALEGLAAYEQYF.

The chain is built from TRBV28 and TRBJ2-5; 8 bases line up with TRBD1. CDR3 length: 16 residues. Looked up from germline, CDR1 is MDHEN and CDR2 is SYDVKM. Unmatched junction bases numbered 18, after V lost 4 bases and J lost 11 bases. CDR3 loop: CASSSSDRVVHNEQYF. DNA of the CDR3: TGTGCCAGCAGTTCCTCGGACAGGGTCGTCCACAATGAGCAGTACTTC.

The rearrangement joins TRBV7-3 to TRBJ2-5, with TRBD1 identical over 10 bases. The CDR3 length is 15 residues. V dropped 3 bases and J dropped 5; count of bases not matched to a gene: 6. Germline V gene data show CDR1 as SGHTA and CDR2 as FQGTGA. DNA of the CDR3: TGTGCCAGCAGCTTGGTGGGACAGGGGAAGGAGACCCAGTACTTC. It is translated as CASSLVGQGKETQYF.

This rearrangement joins TRBV12-3 or TRBV12-4 to TRBJ2-2; weak D call: TRBD1 (7 bases). The CDR3 totals 15 residues. Trimming removed 5 bases from V and 4 bases from J, with 14 bases in between. CDR3 coding DNA: TGTGCCAGCAGTCGGCGACAGGGAGGCACCGGGGAGCTGTTTTTT. It codes for CASSRRQGGTGELFF.

The V and J genes are TRBV12-3 or TRBV12-4 and TRBJ2-5; a weak D match, TRBD2 (7 bases). V shed 5 bases and J shed 7 bases, with 17 bases lying between them. The CDR3 spans 14 residues. CDR3 protein: CASSTREGGWTQYF. The CDR3 DNA follows: TGTGCCAGCAGTACTAGGGAGGGGGGGTGGACCCAGTACTTC.